The 27 T cell receptor beta chains in this list originate from one sample, sequenced in a study of glioma-infiltrating T cells. The iRepertoire nested amplicon-rescue multiplex PCR amplified TCR alpha and beta CDR3s from RNA. From the multiplex PCR reads, TCRdb called clonotypes with MiXCR, one entry per CDR3 protein. The sample contains fewer than 90,000 distinct CDR3 sequences, about 25% of which appear only once. The sequenced sample consisted of glioma tissue, nonneoplastic brain tissue, or PBMCs (not recorded which). The receptors were gathered from a human donor with low-grade glioma or glioblastoma, undergoing nonglioma brain surgery, or in good health (not recorded which).

This clonotype was recorded many times. The genes are TRBV7-6 and TRBJ2-3, with D perhaps given as TRBD1 or TRBD2 (5 bases each). With 3 bases removed from V and 5 bases from J, the gap between germline ends came to 21 bases. There are 17 residues in the CDR3. In germline, CDR1 is SGHVS, CDR2 FNYEAQ. CDR3 sequence reads: CASSFLPGRTSGDTQYF. The CDR3 bases are TGTGCCAGCAGCTTCCTCCCGGGACGGACGTCAGGAGATACGCAGTATTTT.

The CDR3 DNA follows: TGTGCCAGCAGCCGAGACAGGGGTCCGGATACGCAGTATTTT. It specifies CASSRDRGPDTQYF. V and J are TRBV14 and TRBJ2-3; 8 positions agree with TRBD1. Germline V CDR1 and CDR2: SGHDN, FVKESK. The CDR3 consists of 14 residues. The trim removed 4 bases at V and 6 bases at J, leaving 6 bases unmatched.

This clonotype was counted at least ten times. V is TRBV20-1 and J is TRBJ2-3; the D call may be TRBD1 or TRBD2 (5 bases each). With 5 bases removed from V and 2 bases from J, the gap between germline ends came to 17 bases. The CDR3 has 15 amino acids. Germline V lookup: CDR1 DFQATT, CDR2 SNEGSKA (reference sequence). The CDR3 region is CSAAQLGHSTDTQYF. The DNA for the CDR3 is TGCAGTGCTGCCCAACTAGGACATTCCACAGATACGCAGTATTTT.

This clonotype was seen at least ten times. J is TRBJ1-1 and V is TRBV6-1, with D unresolved. V was clipped by 11 bases and J by 0 bases, with 13 bases between them. The CDR3 runs 13 residues. Germline loops: CDR1 MNHNS, CDR2 SASEGT. The CDR3 loop reads CAAGKRLNTEAFF. As DNA, the CDR3 is TGTGCCGCGGGCAAGCGGTTGAACACTGAAGCTTTCTTT.

This clonotype was seen repeatedly, ten times or more. The chain employs TRBV4-1 and TRBJ1-2, with D possibly TRBD1 on 5 matching bases. The length of the CDR3 is 15 residues. Germline V lookup: CDR1 MGHRA, CDR2 YSYEKL. Trimming removed 1 base at V and 0 bases at J, with 9 bases between. The CDR3 DNA reads as TGCGCCAGCAGCCAAGTTGGACACCCTAACTATGGCTACACCTTC. This gives the protein CASSQVGHPNYGYTF.

This clonotype came up many times. The chain uses TRBV6-1 and TRBJ2-4; maybe TRBD1 (6 bases). The germline V and J ends were trimmed by 6 bases and 7 bases, with 10 bases remaining between them. The CDR3 contains 12 residues. Germline CDR1 is MNHNS and CDR2 is SASEGT. The chain's CDR3 is CASSTTGNIQYF. The CDR3, as DNA: TGTGCCAGCAGCACCACAGGGAACATTCAGTACTTC.

This clonotype was counted between two and nine times. J is TRBJ1-2 and V is TRBV5-1; a possible D gene is TRBD1 (6 bases). The length of the CDR3 is 14 residues. Trimming took 2 bases from V and 7 from J, leaving 15 bases between them. Germline V gene data show CDR1 as SGHRS and CDR2 as YFSETQ. The CDR3 sequence: CASSFNRDISGYTF. In DNA, the CDR3 is TGCGCCAGCAGCTTCAACCGGGACATCTCTGGCTACACCTTC.

V and J are TRBV5-1 and TRBJ2-1, with a possible D match to TRBD1 (5 bases). The CDR3 spans 13 residues. V lost 7 bases, J lost 1 base, and 9 bases lay in between. Germline CDR1 and CDR2: SGHRS and YFSETQ. DNA of the CDR3: TGCGCCAGCGTAGGGGCTTCCTACAATGAGCAGTTCTTC. Translating it yields CASVGASYNEQFF.

The chain carries TRBV7-2 and TRBJ1-1, with D perhaps TRBD1 (6 bases). V dropped 1 base and J dropped 1 base, with 10 bases sitting between them. Germline lookup yields CDR1 SGHTA and CDR2 FQGNSA. This CDR3 region has 15 residues. Written as DNA, the CDR3 is TGTGCCAGCAGCTTAGGAGGGACAACGAACACTGAAGCTTTCTTT. Protein: CASSLGGTTNTEAFF.

The V call is TRBV10-1, the J call TRBJ1-5, with D maybe TRBD1 (6 bases). CDR1 and CDR2 (germline): WNHNN, SYGVQD (reference sequence). The ends were cut back, 5 bases at V and 0 bases at J, with 17 bases in the middle. This CDR3 has 17 amino acids. The CDR3 DNA reads as TGCGCCAGCAGTTACTCAAGGACAGCGTATAGCAATCAGCCCCAGCATTTT. Its translation: CASSYSRTAYSNQPQHF.

This clonotype appeared once. This sequence may be a read error, since a much larger clone differs from it by one base. The conserved phenylalanine or tryptophan is not found at the CDR3 terminus, so this likely reflects a read error. V gene TRBV4-1 combines with J gene TRBJ2-7, with D tentatively TRBD2 (6 bases). The CDR3 contains 15 residues. V shed 3 bases and J shed 4 bases, with 16 bases lying between them. The germline CDR1 and CDR2 sequences are MGHRA and YSYEKL. CDR3 sequence: CASSQGLERVYEQYL. CDR3 nucleotides: TGCGCCAGCAGCCAGGGATTAGAGCGGGTGTACGAGCAGTACCTC.

This clonotype was detected a few times. The chain uses TRBV6-1 and TRBJ2-2; the D call may be TRBD1 or TRBD2 (5 bases each). Germline assignment: CDR1 MNHNS and CDR2 SASEGT. Trimming removed 5 bases from V and 2 bases from J, with 15 bases in between. This CDR3 region has 16 residues. CDR3 loop: CASSSGRGFNTGELFF. In DNA, the CDR3 is TGTGCCAGCAGTTCCGGCCGGGGCTTCAACACCGGGGAGCTGTTTTTT.

The rearrangement joins TRBV27 to TRBJ2-3, with 10 bases fitting TRBD1. The germline CDR1 and CDR2 sequences are MNHEY and SMNVEV (reference sequence). V was clipped by 7 bases and J by 3 bases; unmatched bases: 7. There are 15 residues in the CDR3. CDR3 sequence (DNA): TGTGCCAGCACCCTCAGGACAGGGGGGACAGATACGCAGTATTTT. Amino acid sequence: CASTLRTGGTDTQYF.

V and J are TRBV12-3 or TRBV12-4 and TRBJ1-1; unclear D gene. Trimming removed 3 bases at V and 7 bases at J, with 9 bases between. This CDR3 spans 12 amino acids. The DNA of the CDR3 is TGTGCCAGCAGTTTTTCTGACTTTGAAGCTTTCTTT. It yields the protein CASSFSDFEAFF.

This clonotype has at least ten counts. This chain uses TRBV6-5 with TRBJ2-7; D uncertain. CDR3 length: 16 residues. The V gene's germline CDR1 is MNHEY and CDR2 SVGAGI. The V end was cut by 2 bases, the J end by 0 bases, with 14 bases between. The CDR3 DNA follows: TGTGCCAGCAGTTACCGACTTCAACTAAGCTCCTACGAGCAGTACTTC. Translating gives CASSYRLQLSSYEQYF.

This clonotype was seen many times. The genes are TRBV19 and TRBJ1-5; no clear D. Germline V gives CDR1 LNHDA, CDR2 SQIVND (reference sequence). V lost 3 bases to trimming and J lost 7 bases, with 10 bases between them. The CDR3 has 13 residues. CDR3 residues: CASSIPFRQPQHF. The CDR3 region has the DNA TGTGCCAGTAGTATCCCTTTCCGGCAGCCCCAGCATTTT.

This clonotype appeared a few times. Relative to the germline gene, one junction end is altered; a read error may explain this. CDR3 coding DNA: TGTGCCGGCAGCAAGACCCGGTACGAGCAGTACTTC. As protein: CAGSKTRYEQYF. The chain has TRBV12-3 or TRBV12-4 and TRBJ2-7; no firm D call. The CDR3 runs 12 residues.

Turning to this clonotype: A much larger clone lies one base from this, so it may be a read error. The chain uses TRBV18 and TRBJ2-1; TRBD2 is a possible D gene (5 bases). The CDR3 runs to 15 residues. The germline V gene encodes CDR1 KGHSH and CDR2 LQKENI. V lost 3 bases and J lost 4, with 13 bases in between. The CDR3 sequence: CASSPYGETYNEQFF. CDR3 DNA sequence: TGTGCCAGCTCACCCTACGGGGAGACATACAATGAGCAGTTCTTC. The entire variable domain, with the rest obtained from reference TRBV18 and TRBJ2-1, is as follows: NAGVMQNPRHLVRRRGQEARLRCSPMKGHSHVYWYRQLPEEGLKFMVYLQKENIIDESGMPKERFSAEFPKEGPSILRIQQVVRGDSAAYFCASSPYGETYNEQFFGPGTRLTVL.

This clonotype was detected ten times or more. The V gene is TRBV15, the J gene TRBJ1-4; D gene uncertain. V gave up 0 bases and J gave up 8 bases, with 10 bases separating them. CDR1 LNHNV and CDR2 YYDKDF come from the germline V gene (reference sequence). The length of the CDR3 is 14 residues. The CDR3 coding sequence is TGTGCCACCAGCAGAGATCCTAGCGGGGAAAAACTGTTTTTT. Residues: CATSRDPSGEKLFF.

There are many counts of this clonotype. The V gene is TRBV6-1, the J gene TRBJ1-3; TRBD1 might be the D (5 bases). The CDR3 has 16 amino acids. The germline V and J ends were trimmed by 5 bases and 4 bases, with 18 bases remaining between them. Germline-derived CDR1 and CDR2 are MNHNS and SASEGT. CDR3 amino acids: CASSLDTSAQGNTIYF. CDR3 nucleotide sequence: TGTGCCAGCAGTTTGGACACTTCGGCCCAAGGAAACACCATATATTTT.

This clonotype was observed at least ten times. The CDR3 DNA follows: TGTGCCAGCAGTGGCCTCCCCTACGAGCAGTACTTC. This gives the protein CASSGLPYEQYF. The chain combines TRBV2 with TRBJ2-7; D gene uncertain. The CDR3 has 12 residues. The germline gives CDR1 SNHLY, CDR2 FYNNEI. V was pared by 4 bases and J by 2 bases, with 6 bases between.

This clonotype was seen a few times. CDR3 DNA sequence: TGCGCCAGCAGCGAGGAGTTCTCTGGAAACACCATATATTTT. Its protein is CASSEEFSGNTIYF. The gene calls are TRBV5-1 and TRBJ1-3; D remains unclear. The CDR3 runs to 14 residues. Trimming removed 4 bases from V and 0 bases from J, with 8 bases in between. The V gene's germline CDR1 is SGHRS and CDR2 YFSETQ.

The V and J genes are TRBV7-8 and TRBJ2-3; TRBD2 aligns across 13 bases. The germline gives CDR1 SGHVS, CDR2 FQNEAQ. The length of the CDR3 is 15 residues. With 6 bases clipped from V and 6 bases from J, the junction kept 6 bases outside the gene matches. CDR3 sequence (DNA): TGTGCCAGCAGTTGGACTAGCGGGAGTCCGGATACGCAGTATTTT. Amino acids: CASSWTSGSPDTQYF.

Here the CDR3 DNA reads TGTGCCAGCAGCTTGGGCAGCCACACAGATACGCAGTATTTT. Its protein product is CASSLGSHTDTQYF. The chain has TRBV7-9 and TRBJ2-3; D gene ambiguous. The CDR3 runs to 14 residues. Trimming removed 3 bases from V and 2 bases from J, with 9 bases in between. The germline V gene has CDR1 SEHNR and CDR2 FQNEAQ (reference sequence).

This clonotype was counted many times. The gene calls are TRBV20-1 and TRBJ1-3; D possibly corresponds to TRBD1 (5 bases). CDR1 is DFQATT, CDR2 SNEGSKA, per germline (reference sequence). This CDR3 has 13 amino acids. Trimming pared 2 bases from V and 4 bases from J, leaving 9 bases between. The CDR3 DNA is TGCAGTGCTAGAAGTGGGGCGGGAAACACCATATATTTT. Its protein is CSARSGAGNTIYF.

V usage is TRBV3-1 and J usage is TRBJ2-7; 7 bases map to TRBD2. CDR3 size: 13 residues. Trimming took 1 base from V and 6 from J; bases not matched to a gene: 3. Germline CDR1 is LGHDT and CDR2 is YNNKEL (reference sequence). The chain's CDR3 is CASSQVRETEQYF. CDR3 nucleotides: TGTGCCAGCAGCCAAGTGCGGGAGACCGAGCAGTACTTC.

This clonotype was counted many times. The V call is TRBV6-1, the J call TRBJ1-1; the D is unclear. The CDR3 runs to 13 residues. Trimming cost V 6 bases and J 5 bases, with 13 bases left between them. CDR1 is MNHNS and CDR2 is SASEGT in the germline V gene. CDR3 sequence reads: CASSNTRRTEAFF. The CDR3 DNA follows: TGTGCCAGCAGCAATACTCGTCGGACTGAAGCTTTCTTT.